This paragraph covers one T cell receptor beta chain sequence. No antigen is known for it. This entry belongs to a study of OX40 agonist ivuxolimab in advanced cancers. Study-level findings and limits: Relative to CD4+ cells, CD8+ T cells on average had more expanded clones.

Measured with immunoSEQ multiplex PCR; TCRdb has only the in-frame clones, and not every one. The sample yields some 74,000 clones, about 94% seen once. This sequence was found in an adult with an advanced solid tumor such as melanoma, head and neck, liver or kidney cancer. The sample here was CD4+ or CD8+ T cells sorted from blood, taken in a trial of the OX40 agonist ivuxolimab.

DNA of the CDR3: TGTGCCAGCAGTCCCCTTGTCGTGGCCTCGCCGGAGACCCAGTACTTC. Its protein is CASSPLVVASPETQYF. This chain uses TRBV28 with TRBJ2-5, with D uncertain. Trimming took 5 bases from V and 5 from J, leaving 21 bases between them. Germline V gene sequence: CDR1 MDHEN, CDR2 SYDVKM. The CDR3 spans 16 residues.